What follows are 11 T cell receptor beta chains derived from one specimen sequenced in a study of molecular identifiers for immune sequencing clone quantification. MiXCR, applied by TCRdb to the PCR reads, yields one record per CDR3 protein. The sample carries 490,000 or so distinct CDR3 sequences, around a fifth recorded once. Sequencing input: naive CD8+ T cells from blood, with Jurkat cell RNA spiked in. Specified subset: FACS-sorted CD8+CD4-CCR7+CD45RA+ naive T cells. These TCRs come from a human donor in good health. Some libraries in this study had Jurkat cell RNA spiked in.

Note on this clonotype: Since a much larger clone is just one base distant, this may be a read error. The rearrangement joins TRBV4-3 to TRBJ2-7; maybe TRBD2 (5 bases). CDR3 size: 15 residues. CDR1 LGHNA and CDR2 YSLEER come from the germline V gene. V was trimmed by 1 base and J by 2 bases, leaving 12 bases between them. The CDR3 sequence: CASSQGTGSTYEQYF. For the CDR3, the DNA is TGCGCCAGCAGCCAAGGGACTGGTTCAACCTACGAGCAGTACTTC.

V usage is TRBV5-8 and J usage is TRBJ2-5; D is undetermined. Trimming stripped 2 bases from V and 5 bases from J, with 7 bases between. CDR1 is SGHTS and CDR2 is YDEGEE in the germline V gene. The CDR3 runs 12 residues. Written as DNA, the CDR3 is TGTGCCAGCAGCTTCACCCAGGAGACCCAGTACTTC. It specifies CASSFTQETQYF.

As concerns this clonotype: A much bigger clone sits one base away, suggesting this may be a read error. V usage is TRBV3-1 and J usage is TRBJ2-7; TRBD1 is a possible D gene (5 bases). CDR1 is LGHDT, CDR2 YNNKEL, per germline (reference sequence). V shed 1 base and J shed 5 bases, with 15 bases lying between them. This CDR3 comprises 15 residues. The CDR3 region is CASSQGGQGWHEQYF. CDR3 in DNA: TGTGCCAGCAGCCAAGGAGGCCAGGGCTGGCACGAGCAGTACTTC.

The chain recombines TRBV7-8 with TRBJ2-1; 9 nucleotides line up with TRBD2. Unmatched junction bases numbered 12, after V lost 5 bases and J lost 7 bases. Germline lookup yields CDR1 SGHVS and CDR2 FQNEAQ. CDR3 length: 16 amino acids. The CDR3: CASSLSGAGGHNEQFF. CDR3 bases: TGTGCCAGCAGCCTCTCAGGGGCGGGGGGGCATAATGAGCAGTTCTTC.

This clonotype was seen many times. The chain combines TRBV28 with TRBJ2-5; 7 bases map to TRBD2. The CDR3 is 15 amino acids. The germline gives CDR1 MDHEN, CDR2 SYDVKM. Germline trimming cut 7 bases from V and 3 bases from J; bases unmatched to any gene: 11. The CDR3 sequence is CASTLVGGGEETQYF. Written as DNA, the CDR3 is TGTGCCAGCACCCTTGTCGGGGGAGGGGAAGAGACCCAGTACTTC.

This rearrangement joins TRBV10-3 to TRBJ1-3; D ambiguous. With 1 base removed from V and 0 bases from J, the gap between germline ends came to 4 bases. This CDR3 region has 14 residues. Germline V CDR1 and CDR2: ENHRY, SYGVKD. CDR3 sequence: CAISEFNSGNTIYF. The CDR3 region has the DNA TGTGCCATCAGTGAGTTTAACTCTGGAAACACCATATATTTT.

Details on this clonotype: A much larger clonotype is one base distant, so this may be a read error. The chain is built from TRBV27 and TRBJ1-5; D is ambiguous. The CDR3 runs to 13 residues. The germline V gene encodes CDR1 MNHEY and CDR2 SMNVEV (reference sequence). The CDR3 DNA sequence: TGTGCCGGCAGTACATATAGCAATCAGCCCCAGCATTTT. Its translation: CAGSTYSNQPQHF.

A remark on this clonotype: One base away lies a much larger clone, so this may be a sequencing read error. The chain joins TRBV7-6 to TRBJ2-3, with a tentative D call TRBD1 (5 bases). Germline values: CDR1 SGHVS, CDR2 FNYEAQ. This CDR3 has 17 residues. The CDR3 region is CANSPPRPTVGTDTQYF. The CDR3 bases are TGTGCCAACAGCCCCCCAAGACCGACAGTAGGCACAGATACGCAGTATTTT.

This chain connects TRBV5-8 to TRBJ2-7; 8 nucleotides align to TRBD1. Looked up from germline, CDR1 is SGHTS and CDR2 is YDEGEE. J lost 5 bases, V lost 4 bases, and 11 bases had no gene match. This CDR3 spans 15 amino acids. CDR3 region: CASSPRTGPSHEQYF. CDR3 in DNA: TGTGCCAGCAGCCCCCGGACAGGGCCTTCCCACGAGCAGTACTTC.

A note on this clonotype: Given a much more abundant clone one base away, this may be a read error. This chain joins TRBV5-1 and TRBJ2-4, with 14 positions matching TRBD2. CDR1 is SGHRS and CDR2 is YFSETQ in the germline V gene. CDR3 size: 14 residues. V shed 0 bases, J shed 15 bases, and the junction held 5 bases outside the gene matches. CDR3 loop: CASSLVGLAGVPYF. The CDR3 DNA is TGCGCCAGCAGCTTGGTGGGACTAGCGGGAGTTCCGTACTTC. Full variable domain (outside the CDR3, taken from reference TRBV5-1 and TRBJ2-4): KAGVTQTPRYLIKTRGQQVTLSCSPISGHRSVSWYQQTPGQGLQFLFEYFSETQRNKGNFPGRFSGRQFSNSRSEMNVSTLELGDSALYLCASSLVGLAGVPYFGAGTRLSVL.

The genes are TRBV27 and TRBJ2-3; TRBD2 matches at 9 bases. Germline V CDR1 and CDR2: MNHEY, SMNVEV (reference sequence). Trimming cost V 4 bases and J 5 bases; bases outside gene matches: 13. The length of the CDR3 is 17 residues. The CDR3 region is CASSSSPPAGGLDTQYF. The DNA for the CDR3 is TGTGCCAGCAGTTCATCGCCCCCAGCGGGGGGTCTAGATACGCAGTATTTT.